The source of this T cell receptor beta chain is a study of blood T cell repertoires in COVID-19. Study-wide context: Samples representing acute and convalescent COVID-19 were sourced from the United States, Italy and Spain. The cDNA or gDNA used as material had been derived from T cells, B-cell-depleted T cells, or PBMCs.

With V trimmed by 0 bases and J by 0 bases, 9 bases remained unmatched. This CDR3 spans 19 amino acids. Germline V gene sequence: CDR1 LGHDT, CDR2 YNNKEL (reference sequence). Under the authors' procedure: Counts of nucleated cells, estimated from reference gene primer amplification, were obtained. Sequenced by immunoSEQ multiplex PCR; TCRdb stores in-frame clones only, minus some. For V, J and clone size, that table is used; D and trimming come from the DNA. Seen here are 15,000 or so clones, around 92% observed once, and the top ten hold approximately 7.7%. The V call is TRBV3-1 (or the pseudogene TRBV3-2), the J call TRBJ1-1, with TRBD1 identical over 11 bases. The receptor comes from a human donor with active COVID-19. The donor label of this sample is uncertain. The sequencing input was peripheral blood. CDR3 nucleotides: TGTGCCAGCAGCCAAGATCGAGGGACAGGGGGTCTCATGAACACTGAAGCTTTCTTT. This gives the protein CASSQDRGTGGLMNTEAFF.